The entry below gives a single TCR beta chain sequence along with its context. The record originates from a study of CD8 T cells in Susac syndrome. RNA in amounts of about 0.5 to 1 ug was reverse transcribed with random hexamers. A multiplex approach, immunoSEQ multiplex PCR, amplified TCR beta CDR3 across 54 Vbeta and 13 Jbeta. TCRdb independently ran MiXCR on the immunoSEQ multiplex PCR reads; one entry per CDR3 protein. The sample lists about 120,000 distinct CDR3 sequences; approximately 90% were seen once. The length of the CDR3 is 14 residues. Germline V lookup: CDR1 SNHLY, CDR2 FYNNEI. With 2 bases removed from V and 5 bases from J, the gap between germline ends came to 12 bases. Both CD4+ and CD8+ T cells were negatively isolated, and TEMRA cells underwent FACS enrichment.

This rearrangement joins TRBV2 to TRBJ2-5; D is unresolved. Sample: CD8+ T cells from PBMCs. The receptor was derived from a human donor in good health. CDR3 loop: CASSELRNWETQYF. In DNA, the CDR3 is TGTGCCAGCAGTGAACTAAGAAATTGGGAGACCCAGTACTTC.